Listed here are 8 T cell receptor beta chains from one sample, sequenced in a study of cytomegalovirus exposure and HLA in healthy donors. It was with 60 Vbeta and 13 Jbeta primers that the PCR ran. Method: immunoSEQ multiplex PCR; TCRdb's copy keeps in-frame clones and lacks some. The table lists 95,000 to 100,000 clones, around 77% of them singletons. The sequenced sample consisted of PBMCs. Every receptor here comes from a female donor in good health and CMV-seronegative.

The genes are TRBV11-2 and TRBJ2-7, with a weak D call TRBD2 (5 bases). V was pared by 7 bases and J by 6 bases, with 16 bases between. This CDR3 is 13 amino acids long. Germline loops: CDR1 SGHAT, CDR2 FQNNGV. The DNA of the CDR3 is TGTGCCAGCACCTGGTGGGAGAACCCCGAGCAGTACTTC. This gives the protein CASTWWENPEQYF. Drawing the rest from reference TRBV11-2 and TRBJ2-7, the complete variable domain is EAGVAQSPRYKIIEKRQSVAFWCNPISGHATLYWYQQILGQGPKLLIQFQNNGVVDDSQLPKDRFSAERLKGVDSTLKIQPAKLEDSAVYLCASTWWENPEQYFGPGTRLTVT.

This clone was seen a handful of times. This rearrangement joins TRBV6-5 to TRBJ1-4; 8 nucleotides agree with TRBD1. Germline-derived CDR1 and CDR2 are MNHEY and SVGAGI. V was clipped by 2 bases and J by 6 bases; unmatched bases: 5. The CDR3 has 15 residues. CDR3 sequence reads: CASSYSRGRDEKLFF. The CDR3 DNA is TGTGCCAGCAGTTACAGCAGGGGGCGCGATGAAAAACTGTTTTTT.

This chain joins TRBV27 and TRBJ1-5, with 7 nucleotides matching TRBD1. This CDR3 has 15 residues. V gave up 6 bases and J gave up 4 bases; unmatched junction bases: 9. Germline CDR1 and CDR2: MNHEY and SMNVEV (reference sequence). In nucleotides, the CDR3 is TGTGCCAGCAGACCGGACAGGTCCTTGAATCAGCCCCAGCATTTT. Translation: CASRPDRSLNQPQHF.

The chain has TRBV6-4 and TRBJ2-3; D is unclear. The V end was cut by 3 bases, the J end by 0 bases, with 4 bases between. CDR1 is MRHNA, CDR2 SNTAGT, per germline. The CDR3 sequence is 13 residues long. Written as DNA, the CDR3 is TGTGCCAGCAGTGAACAGAGCACAGATACGCAGTATTTT. Translated: CASSEQSTDTQYF.

This clone appeared a few times. This chain uses TRBV29-1 with TRBJ2-5, with TRBD1 matching over 8 bases. Per the germline V gene, CDR1 is SQVTM and CDR2 is ANQGSEA. The CDR3 consists of 13 residues. Trimming at V came to 6 bases and at J to 5 bases, leaving 8 bases not matched to a gene. The CDR3 sequence is CSVRPGGTETQYF. Here the CDR3 DNA reads TGCAGCGTCCGCCCAGGGGGCACTGAGACCCAGTACTTC.

The chain combines TRBV7-4 with TRBJ2-5; the D gene is possibly TRBD2 (6 bases). Trimming took 6 bases from V and 1 from J, leaving 18 bases between them. Germline V CDR1 and CDR2: SGHVT, SQSDAQ. The CDR3 has 16 amino acids. The CDR3 spells CASSRTGVCGQETQYF. Here the CDR3 DNA reads TGTGCCAGCAGTCGGACGGGAGTCTGCGGCCAAGAGACCCAGTACTTC.

The DNA of the CDR3 is TGTGCCAGCTCACCAGGTGGGACAGGGCAAGAGACCCAGTACTTC. This codes for CASSPGGTGQETQYF. The chain employs TRBV18 and TRBJ2-5; the match to TRBD1 covers 9 bases. CDR3 length: 15 amino acids. In germline, CDR1 is KGHSH, CDR2 LQKENI. The V and J ends lost 2 bases and 2 bases, in that order; junction bases with no gene match: 3.

The V call is TRBV30, the J call TRBJ1-5; D ambiguous. This CDR3 is built from 12 residues. V was cut by 5 bases and J by 12 bases, with 17 bases left in between. Per the germline V gene, CDR1 is GTSNPN and CDR2 is SVGIG (reference sequence). CDR3 protein: CAWSAGVGIQHF. The CDR3 bases are TGTGCCTGGTCTGCGGGAGTGGGGATCCAGCATTTT.